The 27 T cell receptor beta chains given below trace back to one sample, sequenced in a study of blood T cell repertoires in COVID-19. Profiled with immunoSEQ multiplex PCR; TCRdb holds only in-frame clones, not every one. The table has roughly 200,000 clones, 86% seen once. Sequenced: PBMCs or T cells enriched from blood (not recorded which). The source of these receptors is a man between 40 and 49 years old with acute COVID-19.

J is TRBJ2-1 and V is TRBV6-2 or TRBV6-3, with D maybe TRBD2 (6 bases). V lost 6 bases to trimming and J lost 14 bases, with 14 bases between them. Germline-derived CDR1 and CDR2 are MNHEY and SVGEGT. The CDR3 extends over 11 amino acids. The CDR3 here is CASSHGGVKFF. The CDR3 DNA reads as TGTGCCAGCAGCCACGGGGGTGTGAAGTTCTTC.

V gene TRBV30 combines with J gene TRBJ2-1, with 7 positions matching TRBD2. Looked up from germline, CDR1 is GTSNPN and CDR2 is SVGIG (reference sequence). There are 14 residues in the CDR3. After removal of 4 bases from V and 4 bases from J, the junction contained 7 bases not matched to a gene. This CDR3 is CAWTRGSGYNEQFF. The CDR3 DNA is TGTGCCTGGACGAGGGGTAGCGGGTACAATGAGCAGTTCTTC. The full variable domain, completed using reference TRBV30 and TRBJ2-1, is SQTIHQWPATLVQPVGSPLSLECTVEGTSNPNLYWYRQAAGRGLQLLFYSVGIGQISSEVPQNLSASRPQDRQFILSSKKLLLSDSGFYLCAWTRGSGYNEQFFGPGTRLTVL.

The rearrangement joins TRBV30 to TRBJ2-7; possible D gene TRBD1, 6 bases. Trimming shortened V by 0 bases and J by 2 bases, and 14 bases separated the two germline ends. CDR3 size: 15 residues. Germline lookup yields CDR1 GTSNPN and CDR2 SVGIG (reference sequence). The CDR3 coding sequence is TGTGCCTGGAGTGTAGGTACAGACAGGACCTACGAGCAGTACTTC. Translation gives CAWSVGTDRTYEQYF.

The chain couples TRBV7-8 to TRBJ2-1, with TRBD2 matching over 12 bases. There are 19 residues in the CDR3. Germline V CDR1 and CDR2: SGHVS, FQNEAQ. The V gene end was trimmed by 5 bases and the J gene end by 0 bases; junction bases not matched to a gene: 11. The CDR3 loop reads CASSVTGTSGLSSYNEQFF. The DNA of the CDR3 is TGTGCCAGCAGCGTAACCGGGACTAGCGGGTTAAGCTCCTACAATGAGCAGTTCTTC.

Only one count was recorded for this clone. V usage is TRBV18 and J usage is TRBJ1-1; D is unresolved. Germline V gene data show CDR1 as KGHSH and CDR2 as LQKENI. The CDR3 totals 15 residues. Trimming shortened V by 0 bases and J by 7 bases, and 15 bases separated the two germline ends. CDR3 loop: CASSPPRLEVGEAFF. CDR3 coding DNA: TGTGCCAGCTCACCACCGAGGCTTGAAGTGGGTGAAGCTTTCTTT.

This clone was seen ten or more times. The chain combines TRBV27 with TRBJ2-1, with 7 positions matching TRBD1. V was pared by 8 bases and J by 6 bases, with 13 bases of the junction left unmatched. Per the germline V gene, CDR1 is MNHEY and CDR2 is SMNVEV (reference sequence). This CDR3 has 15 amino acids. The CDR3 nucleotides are TGTGCCAGCCGACATCGGACAGGAAACGCCAATGAGCAGTTCTTC. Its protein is CASRHRTGNANEQFF.

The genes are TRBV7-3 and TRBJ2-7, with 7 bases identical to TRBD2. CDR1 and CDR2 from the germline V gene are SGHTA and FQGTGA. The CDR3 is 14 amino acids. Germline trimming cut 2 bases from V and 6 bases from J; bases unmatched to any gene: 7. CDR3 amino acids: CASSLGGGRREQYF. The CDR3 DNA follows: TGTGCCAGCAGCTTAGGGGGAGGGCGTCGCGAGCAGTACTTC.

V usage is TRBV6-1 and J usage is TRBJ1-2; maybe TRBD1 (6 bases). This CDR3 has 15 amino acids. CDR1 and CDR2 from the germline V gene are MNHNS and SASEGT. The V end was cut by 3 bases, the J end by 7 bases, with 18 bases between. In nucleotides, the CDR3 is TGTGCCAGCAGTGAGTGGAGACAGGCCTCTGGTGGCTACACCTTC. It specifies CASSEWRQASGGYTF.

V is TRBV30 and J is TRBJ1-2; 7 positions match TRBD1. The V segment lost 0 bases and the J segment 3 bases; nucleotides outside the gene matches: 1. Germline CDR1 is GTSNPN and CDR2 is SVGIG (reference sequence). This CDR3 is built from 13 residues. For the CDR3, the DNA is TGTGCCTGGAGTGTCACAGGGGACTATGGCTACACCTTC. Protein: CAWSVTGDYGYTF.

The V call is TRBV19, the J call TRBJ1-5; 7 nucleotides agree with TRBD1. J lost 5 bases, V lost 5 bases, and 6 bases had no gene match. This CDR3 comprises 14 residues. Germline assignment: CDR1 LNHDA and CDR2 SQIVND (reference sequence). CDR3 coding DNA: TGTGCCAGTAGTTGGACAGGAGGGGATCAGCCCCAGCATTTT. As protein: CASSWTGGDQPQHF.

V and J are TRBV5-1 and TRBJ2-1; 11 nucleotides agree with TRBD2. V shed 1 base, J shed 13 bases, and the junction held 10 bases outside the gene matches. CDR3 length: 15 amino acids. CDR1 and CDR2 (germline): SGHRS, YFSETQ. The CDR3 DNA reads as TGCGCCAGCAGCTTGACTAGCGGGGGCCATTTGGAACAGTTCTTC. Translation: CASSLTSGGHLEQFF.

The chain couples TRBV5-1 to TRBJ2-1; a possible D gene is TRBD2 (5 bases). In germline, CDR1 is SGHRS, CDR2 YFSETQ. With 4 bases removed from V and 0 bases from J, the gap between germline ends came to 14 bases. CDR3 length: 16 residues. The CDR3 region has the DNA TGCGCCAGCAGCCCAGGACTCCACTCCTCCTACAATGAGCAGTTCTTC. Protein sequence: CASSPGLHSSYNEQFF.

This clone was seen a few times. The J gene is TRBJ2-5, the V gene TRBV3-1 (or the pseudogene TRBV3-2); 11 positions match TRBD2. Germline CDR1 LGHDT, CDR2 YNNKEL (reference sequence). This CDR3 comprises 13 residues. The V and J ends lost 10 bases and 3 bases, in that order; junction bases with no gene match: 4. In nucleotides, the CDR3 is TGTGCCACTGCGGGACTAGCGGAAGAGACCCAGTACTTC. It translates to CATAGLAEETQYF.

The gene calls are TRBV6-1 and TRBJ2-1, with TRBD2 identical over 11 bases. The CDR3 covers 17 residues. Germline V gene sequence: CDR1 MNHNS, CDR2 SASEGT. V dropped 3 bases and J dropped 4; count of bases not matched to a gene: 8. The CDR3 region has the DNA TGTGCCAGCAGTGATTACCCCGGGACTAGCGGATACAATGAGCAGTTCTTC. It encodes CASSDYPGTSGYNEQFF.

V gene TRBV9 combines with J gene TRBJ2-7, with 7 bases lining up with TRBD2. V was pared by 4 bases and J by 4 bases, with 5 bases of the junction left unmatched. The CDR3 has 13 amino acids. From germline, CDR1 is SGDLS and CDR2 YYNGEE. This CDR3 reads CASSPGGRYEQYF. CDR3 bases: TGTGCCAGCAGCCCGGGCGGGAGATACGAGCAGTACTTC.

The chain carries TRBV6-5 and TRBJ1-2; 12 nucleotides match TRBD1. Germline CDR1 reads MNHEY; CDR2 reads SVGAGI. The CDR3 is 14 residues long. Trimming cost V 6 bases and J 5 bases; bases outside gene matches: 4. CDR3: CASRGDRGLYGYTF. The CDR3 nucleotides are TGTGCCAGCAGAGGGGACAGGGGGCTTTATGGCTACACCTTC.

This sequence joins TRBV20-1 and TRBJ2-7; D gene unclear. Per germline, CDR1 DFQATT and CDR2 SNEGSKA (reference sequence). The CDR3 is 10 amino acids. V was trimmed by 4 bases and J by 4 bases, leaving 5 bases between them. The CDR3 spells CSAILYEQYF. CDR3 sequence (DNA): TGCAGTGCTATCCTGTACGAGCAGTACTTC.

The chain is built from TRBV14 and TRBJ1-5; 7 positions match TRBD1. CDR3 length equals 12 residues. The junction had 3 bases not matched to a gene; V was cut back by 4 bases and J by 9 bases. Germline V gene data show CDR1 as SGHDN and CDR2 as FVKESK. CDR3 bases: TGTGCCAGCAGCCCCCAGGGGGGGCCCCAGCATTTT. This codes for CASSPQGGPQHF.

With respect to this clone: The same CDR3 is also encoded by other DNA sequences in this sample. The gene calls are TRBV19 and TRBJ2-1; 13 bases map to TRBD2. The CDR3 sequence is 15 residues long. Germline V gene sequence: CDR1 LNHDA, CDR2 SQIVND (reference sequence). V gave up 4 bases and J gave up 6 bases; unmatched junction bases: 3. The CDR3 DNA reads TGTGCCAGTAGTACTGGACTAGCGGGAGTCAATGAGCAGTTCTTC. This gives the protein CASSTGLAGVNEQFF.

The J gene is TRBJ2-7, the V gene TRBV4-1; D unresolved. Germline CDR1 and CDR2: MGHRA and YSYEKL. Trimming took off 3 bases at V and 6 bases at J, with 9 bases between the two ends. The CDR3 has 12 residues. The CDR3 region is CASSHPTGEQYF. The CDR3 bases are TGCGCCAGCAGCCATCCGACGGGCGAGCAGTACTTC.

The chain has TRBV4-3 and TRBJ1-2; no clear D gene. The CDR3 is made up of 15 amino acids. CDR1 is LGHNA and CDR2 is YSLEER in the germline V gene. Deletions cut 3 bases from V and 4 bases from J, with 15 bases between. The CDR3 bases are TGCGCCAGCAGCCACTCGAGTGAGCTGAGCTATGGCTACACCTTC. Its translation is CASSHSSELSYGYTF.

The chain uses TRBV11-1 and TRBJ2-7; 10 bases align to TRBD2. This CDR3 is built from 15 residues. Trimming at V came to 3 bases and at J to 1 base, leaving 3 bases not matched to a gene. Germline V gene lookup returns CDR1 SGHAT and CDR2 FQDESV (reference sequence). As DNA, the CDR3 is TGTGCCAGCAGCTTCAGGACTAGCGGATCCTACGAGCAGTACTTC. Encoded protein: CASSFRTSGSYEQYF.

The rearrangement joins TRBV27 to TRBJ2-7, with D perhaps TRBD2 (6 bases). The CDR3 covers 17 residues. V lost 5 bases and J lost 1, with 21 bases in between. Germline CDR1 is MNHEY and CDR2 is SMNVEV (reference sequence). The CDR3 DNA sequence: TGTGCCAGCAGTCAACACCCTGAGGCTAGCGTTTCCTACGAGCAGTACTTC. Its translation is CASSQHPEASVSYEQYF.

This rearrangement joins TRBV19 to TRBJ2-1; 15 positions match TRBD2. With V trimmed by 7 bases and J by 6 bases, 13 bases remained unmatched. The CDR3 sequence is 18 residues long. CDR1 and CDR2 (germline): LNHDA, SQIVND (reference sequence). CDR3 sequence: CASKNGGLAGGPTNEQFF. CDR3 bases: TGTGCCAGTAAGAACGGCGGACTAGCGGGAGGGCCCACCAATGAGCAGTTCTTC.

The CDR3 coding sequence is TGTGCCAGCAGTCTGACTAGCGGGAGCTACAATGAGCAGTTCTTC. Translating it yields CASSLTSGSYNEQFF. V usage is TRBV6-5 and J usage is TRBJ2-1; 12 bases agree with TRBD2. This CDR3 is 15 amino acids long. Germline CDR1 MNHEY, CDR2 SVGAGI. J was trimmed by 3 bases and V by 5 bases; bases with no gene match: 2.

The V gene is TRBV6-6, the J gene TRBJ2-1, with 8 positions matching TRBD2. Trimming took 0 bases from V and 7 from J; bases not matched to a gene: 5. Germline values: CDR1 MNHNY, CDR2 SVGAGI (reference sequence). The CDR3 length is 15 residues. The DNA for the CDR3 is TGTGCCAGCAGTTACTCGCGGGGCGGGGGGAATGAGCAGTTCTTC. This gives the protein CASSYSRGGGNEQFF.

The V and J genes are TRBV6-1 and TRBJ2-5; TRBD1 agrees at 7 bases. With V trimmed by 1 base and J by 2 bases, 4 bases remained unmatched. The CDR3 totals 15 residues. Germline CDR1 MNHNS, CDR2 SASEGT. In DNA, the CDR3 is TGTGCCAGCAGTGAAGGCGCAGGGGGACAAGAGACCCAGTACTTC. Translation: CASSEGAGGQETQYF.